Reported below is one T cell receptor beta chain. Its antigen is not known. This record belongs to a study of cytomegalovirus exposure and HLA in healthy donors. General study results and limits: A few CMV-associated chains were confirmed in vitro to be specific for CMV antigens. For most TCR sequences rarity was the rule, although some public TCRs occurred in many donors. Cytomegalovirus association was listed for 150 to 200 TCR beta chains.

CDR1 MNHEY and CDR2 SMNVEV come from the germline V gene (reference sequence). Trimming shortened V by 5 bases and J by 2 bases, and 16 bases separated the two germline ends. The length of the CDR3 is 16 residues. The protocol was immunoSEQ multiplex PCR, while the TCRdb copy is restricted to in-frame clones and leaves out a portion. The table has more than 110,000 clones, 94% seen once; the top ten hold around 1.9%. J is TRBJ1-5 and V is TRBV27; a possible D gene is TRBD1 (6 bases). Sequenced: PBMCs. The sequence derives from a young man in good health and CMV-seropositive. The CDR3 bases are TGTGCCAGCAGTCGACTCACAGGGTTCGGCAATCAGCCCCAGCATTTT. Residues: CASSRLTGFGNQPQHF.